The 6 T cell receptor beta chains reported below all come from one sample, sequenced in a study of vaccination effects on CD4 cells after COVID-19 (dated by TCRdb to 2022 to 2024). The antigens of these receptors remain unknown. Library preparation employed the immunoSEQ multiplex PCR assay. As stored in TCRdb, this immuneACCESS dataset retains in-frame rearrangements with V and J assigned. A fraction of the clones does not appear; measured against another copy, unresolved V genes explain less than half of the discrepancy, and the remainder lacks a known reason. A total of roughly 54,000 clones appear in this sample, more than 75% of them only once. Together, the top ten hold around 5% of the sample. The ViraFEST assay stimulated PBMC with viral peptide pools and then used TCR sequencing to identify antigen-specific CD4+ T cell clonotypes by expansion. After more than nine days of culture, CD4+ T cells were isolated with the EasySep CD4+ T cell isolation kit. Convalescent patients had PCR-confirmed SARS-CoV-2 infection between March and December 2020, before Alpha, Beta and Delta variants emerged in the United States.

Sequenced material: CD4+ T cells from PBMCs cultured with HIV peptides, taken before COVID-19 vaccination. According to the study, the label for this sample's cell subset or site signals: HIV-1 Nef peptide pool negative control/reference culture. These receptors all stem from a human donor who had a prior SARS-CoV-2 infection.

Only a few counts were recorded for this clone. The V and J genes are TRBV27 and TRBJ1-2, with 10 nucleotides matching TRBD1. V shed 5 bases, J shed 7 bases, and the junction held 10 bases outside the gene matches. The CDR3 has 15 amino acids. Germline V CDR1 and CDR2: MNHEY, SMNVEV (reference sequence). The CDR3 DNA reads as TGTGCCAGCAGTGCCAACCGACAGGGGGCCTCTGGCTACACCTTC. This encodes CASSANRQGASGYTF.

The genes are TRBV30 and TRBJ2-7; TRBD2 aligns across 8 bases. V shed 2 bases, J shed 6 bases, and the junction held 12 bases outside the gene matches. Germline V CDR1 and CDR2: GTSNPN, SVGIG (reference sequence). This CDR3 region has 15 residues. CDR3 protein: CAWSWSGTRRSEQYF. CDR3 sequence (DNA): TGTGCCTGGAGTTGGTCCGGGACTAGACGGTCCGAGCAGTACTTC.

V usage is TRBV5-4 and J usage is TRBJ2-7, with a weak D call TRBD1 (5 bases). Germline CDR1 reads SGHNT; CDR2 reads YYREEE (reference sequence). V dropped 2 bases and J dropped 7 bases, with 10 bases sitting between them. This CDR3 is built from 12 residues. CDR3 in amino acids: CASSFQGREQYF. The CDR3 DNA is TGTGCCAGCAGCTTCCAGGGTCGGGAGCAGTACTTC.

This clone was seen more than once but under ten times. The chain has TRBV27 and TRBJ2-3, with D maybe TRBD1 (6 bases). The CDR3 runs 12 residues. Germline V gene sequence: CDR1 MNHEY, CDR2 SMNVEV (reference sequence). Trimming pared 7 bases from V and 8 bases from J, leaving 13 bases between. Here the CDR3 DNA reads TGTGCCAGCATGAACAGGGTGAGTACGCAGTATTTT. Protein: CASMNRVSTQYF.

The rearrangement links TRBV6-5 to TRBJ1-1; D remains unclear. The V gene's germline CDR1 is MNHEY and CDR2 SVGAGI. V lost 2 bases to trimming and J lost 0 bases, with 10 bases between them. CDR3 length equals 15 residues. CDR3 sequence reads: CASSYGGVLNTEAFF. The CDR3 DNA reads TGTGCCAGCAGTTACGGTGGGGTTTTGAACACTGAAGCTTTCTTT.

The chain carries TRBV7-2 and TRBJ1-1; D gene uncertain. CDR1 is SGHTA and CDR2 is FQGNSA in the germline V gene. Deletions cut 1 base from V and 1 base from J, with 7 bases between. The CDR3 is made up of 14 amino acids. The CDR3 sequence: CASSLGGRNTEAFF. DNA for the CDR3: TGTGCCAGCAGCTTAGGAGGGCGGAACACTGAAGCTTTCTTT. The entire variable domain, with the rest obtained from reference TRBV7-2 and TRBJ1-1, is as follows: GAGVSQSPSNKVTEKGKDVELRCDPISGHTALYWYRQSLGQGLEFLIYFQGNSAPDKSGLPSDRFSAERTGGSVSTLTIQRTQQEDSAVYLCASSLGGRNTEAFFGQGTRLTVV.